This passage covers 13 T cell receptor beta chains from one sample sequenced in a study of cytomegalovirus exposure and HLA in healthy donors (dated by TCRdb to about 2017). The method behind the library was the immunoSEQ multiplex PCR assay. The multiplex PCR relied on a mix of 60 forward primers for TCR Vbeta segments and 13 reverse primers for TCR Jbeta segments. TCRdb took over this immuneACCESS table, retaining in-frame rearrangements with V and J assigned. Such tables are incomplete; in checked studies, under half of the missing clones stem from an unresolved V gene, and the remainder is unexplained. The sample records 130,000 or so clones, roughly four fifths of which are singletons. The ten top clones hold under 2% of the sample. Source material: PBMCs. The receptors derive from a female donor in good health and CMV-seronegative.

This rearrangement joins TRBV28 to TRBJ2-5, with D maybe TRBD2 (6 bases). The length of the CDR3 is 16 residues. Trimming took 8 bases from V and 0 from J, leaving 19 bases between them. CDR1 and CDR2 from the germline V gene are MDHEN and SYDVKM. The CDR3 region has the DNA TGTGCCAGCTGGGGTTTTGGTAGCGGCAACCAAGAGACCCAGTACTTC. This sequence encodes CASWGFGSGNQETQYF.

This clone was seen once. The V and J genes are TRBV6-1 and TRBJ1-2; the D is unclear. Deletions cut 2 bases from V and 4 bases from J, with 5 bases between. The germline CDR1 and CDR2 sequences are MNHNS and SASEGT. The CDR3 covers 12 residues. For the CDR3, the DNA is TGTGCCAGCAGTGAATTAGTCTATGGCTACACCTTC. Translation gives CASSELVYGYTF.

This clone appeared once. The sample holds other DNA sequences that translate to the same CDR3. The chain couples TRBV6-1 to TRBJ1-4; D might be TRBD1 (5 bases). This CDR3 comprises 14 residues. Germline V lookup: CDR1 MNHNS, CDR2 SASEGT. The V end lost 6 bases, the J end lost 8 bases, and 16 bases lay between the germline ends. The CDR3: CASSVGQVAEKLFF. CDR3 coding DNA: TGTGCCAGCAGCGTGGGGCAGGTGGCCGAAAAACTGTTTTTT.

The chain carries TRBV19 and TRBJ2-2, with D possibly TRBD1 on 6 matching bases. The germline gives CDR1 LNHDA, CDR2 SQIVND (reference sequence). Trimming shortened V by 5 bases and J by 1 base, and 11 bases separated the two germline ends. This CDR3 region has 15 residues. CDR3 loop: CASSPKQGNTGELFF. In DNA form, the CDR3 reads TGTGCCAGTAGTCCAAAACAGGGGAACACCGGGGAGCTGTTTTTT. Full variable domain (outside the CDR3, taken from reference TRBV19 and TRBJ2-2): DGGITQSPKYLFRKEGQNVTLSCEQNLNHDAMYWYRQDPGQGLRLIYYSQIVNDFQKGDIAEGYSVSREKKESFPLTVTSAQKNPTAFYLCASSPKQGNTGELFFGEGSRLTVL.

This rearrangement joins TRBV7-8 to TRBJ2-2; D possibly corresponds to TRBD2 (6 bases). V was cut by 5 bases and J by 8 bases, with 18 bases left in between. This CDR3 has 15 residues. Germline-derived CDR1 and CDR2 are SGHVS and FQNEAQ. The chain's CDR3 is CASSPTNVAGGELFF. The CDR3 DNA sequence: TGTGCCAGCAGCCCCACTAATGTCGCGGGGGGGGAGCTGTTTTTT.

The chain recombines TRBV7-6 with TRBJ2-3; D unclear. The V gene's germline CDR1 is SGHVS and CDR2 FNYEAQ. V lost 0 bases to trimming and J lost 0 bases, with 7 bases between them. The CDR3 is made up of 15 amino acids. The CDR3 protein is CASSLAPVSTDTQYF. CDR3 DNA sequence: TGTGCCAGCAGCTTAGCCCCTGTTAGCACAGATACGCAGTATTTT.

The V and J genes are TRBV5-1 and TRBJ2-1; 14 bases fit TRBD2. Germline-derived CDR1 and CDR2 are SGHRS and YFSETQ. CDR3 size: 16 residues. With V trimmed by 4 bases and J by 9 bases, 9 bases remained unmatched. The CDR3 is CASSPGTSGRTSEQFF. As DNA, the CDR3 is TGCGCCAGCAGCCCGGGGACTAGCGGGAGAACGAGTGAGCAGTTCTTC.

With regard to this clone: The germline gene is not matched at one end of the junction; a read error may be the cause. The chain recombines TRBV5-4 with TRBJ2-5; TRBD2 matches at 14 bases. The length of the CDR3 is 16 residues. Germline-derived CDR1 and CDR2 are SGHNT and YYREEE (reference sequence). The CDR3 reads CASSPGLAGVVEIQYF. DNA of the CDR3: TGTGCCAGCAGCCCGGGACTAGCGGGAGTAGTGGAGATCCAGTACTTC. The full variable domain, in which reference TRBV5-4 and TRBJ2-5 provide the parts outside the CDR3, is ETGVTQSPTHLIKTRGQQVTLRCSSQSGHNTVSWYQQALGQGPQFIFQYYREEENGRGNFPPRFSGLQFPNYSSELNVNALELDDSALYLCASSPGLAGVVEIQYFGPGTRLLVL.

The J gene is TRBJ2-1, the V gene TRBV27, with D perhaps matching TRBD1 (5 bases). With 2 bases removed from V and 12 bases from J, the gap between germline ends came to 14 bases. Per germline, CDR1 MNHEY and CDR2 SMNVEV (reference sequence). The CDR3 covers 13 residues. CDR3 DNA: TGTGCCAGCAGTTTACCAGGGATACCGGGGCAGTTCTTC. This codes for CASSLPGIPGQFF.

The chain links TRBV7-6 to TRBJ2-1; possible D gene TRBD1, 6 bases. The V and J ends lost 3 bases and 6 bases respectively, with 18 bases between them. The CDR3 has 16 residues. Germline values: CDR1 SGHVS, CDR2 FNYEAQ. The CDR3 nucleotides read TGTGCCAGCAGCTTTGTGGCGGCGGGCAGGGGCAATGAGCAGTTCTTC. Protein product: CASSFVAAGRGNEQFF.

This chain uses TRBV30 with TRBJ2-2; tentative D call: TRBD1 (5 bases). Germline CDR1 and CDR2: GTSNPN and SVGIG (reference sequence). The CDR3 runs to 13 residues. Trimming stripped 5 bases from V and 4 bases from J, with 11 bases between. The DNA for the CDR3 is TGTGCCTGGTGGGGCGGTATCACCGGGGAGCTGTTTTTT. This encodes CAWWGGITGELFF.

This chain connects TRBV5-1 to TRBJ1-1, with TRBD1 as a possible D gene (5 bases). Trimming pared 7 bases from V and 5 bases from J, leaving 24 bases between. CDR1 and CDR2 (germline): SGHRS, YFSETQ. This CDR3 comprises 16 residues. CDR3 protein: CASGSGHGILRTEAFF. The CDR3 bases are TGCGCCAGCGGCTCAGGACATGGGATTTTAAGGACTGAAGCTTTCTTT.

The chain couples TRBV19 to TRBJ1-4; the D gene is possibly TRBD1 (5 bases). Between the trimmed V and J ends, which lost 1 base and 7 bases, there was a span of 7 bases. This CDR3 has 13 amino acids. CDR1 is LNHDA, CDR2 SQIVND, per germline (reference sequence). Here the CDR3 reads CASSIGGGEKLFF. The CDR3 coding sequence is TGTGCCAGTAGTATAGGCGGGGGTGAAAAACTGTTTTTT.